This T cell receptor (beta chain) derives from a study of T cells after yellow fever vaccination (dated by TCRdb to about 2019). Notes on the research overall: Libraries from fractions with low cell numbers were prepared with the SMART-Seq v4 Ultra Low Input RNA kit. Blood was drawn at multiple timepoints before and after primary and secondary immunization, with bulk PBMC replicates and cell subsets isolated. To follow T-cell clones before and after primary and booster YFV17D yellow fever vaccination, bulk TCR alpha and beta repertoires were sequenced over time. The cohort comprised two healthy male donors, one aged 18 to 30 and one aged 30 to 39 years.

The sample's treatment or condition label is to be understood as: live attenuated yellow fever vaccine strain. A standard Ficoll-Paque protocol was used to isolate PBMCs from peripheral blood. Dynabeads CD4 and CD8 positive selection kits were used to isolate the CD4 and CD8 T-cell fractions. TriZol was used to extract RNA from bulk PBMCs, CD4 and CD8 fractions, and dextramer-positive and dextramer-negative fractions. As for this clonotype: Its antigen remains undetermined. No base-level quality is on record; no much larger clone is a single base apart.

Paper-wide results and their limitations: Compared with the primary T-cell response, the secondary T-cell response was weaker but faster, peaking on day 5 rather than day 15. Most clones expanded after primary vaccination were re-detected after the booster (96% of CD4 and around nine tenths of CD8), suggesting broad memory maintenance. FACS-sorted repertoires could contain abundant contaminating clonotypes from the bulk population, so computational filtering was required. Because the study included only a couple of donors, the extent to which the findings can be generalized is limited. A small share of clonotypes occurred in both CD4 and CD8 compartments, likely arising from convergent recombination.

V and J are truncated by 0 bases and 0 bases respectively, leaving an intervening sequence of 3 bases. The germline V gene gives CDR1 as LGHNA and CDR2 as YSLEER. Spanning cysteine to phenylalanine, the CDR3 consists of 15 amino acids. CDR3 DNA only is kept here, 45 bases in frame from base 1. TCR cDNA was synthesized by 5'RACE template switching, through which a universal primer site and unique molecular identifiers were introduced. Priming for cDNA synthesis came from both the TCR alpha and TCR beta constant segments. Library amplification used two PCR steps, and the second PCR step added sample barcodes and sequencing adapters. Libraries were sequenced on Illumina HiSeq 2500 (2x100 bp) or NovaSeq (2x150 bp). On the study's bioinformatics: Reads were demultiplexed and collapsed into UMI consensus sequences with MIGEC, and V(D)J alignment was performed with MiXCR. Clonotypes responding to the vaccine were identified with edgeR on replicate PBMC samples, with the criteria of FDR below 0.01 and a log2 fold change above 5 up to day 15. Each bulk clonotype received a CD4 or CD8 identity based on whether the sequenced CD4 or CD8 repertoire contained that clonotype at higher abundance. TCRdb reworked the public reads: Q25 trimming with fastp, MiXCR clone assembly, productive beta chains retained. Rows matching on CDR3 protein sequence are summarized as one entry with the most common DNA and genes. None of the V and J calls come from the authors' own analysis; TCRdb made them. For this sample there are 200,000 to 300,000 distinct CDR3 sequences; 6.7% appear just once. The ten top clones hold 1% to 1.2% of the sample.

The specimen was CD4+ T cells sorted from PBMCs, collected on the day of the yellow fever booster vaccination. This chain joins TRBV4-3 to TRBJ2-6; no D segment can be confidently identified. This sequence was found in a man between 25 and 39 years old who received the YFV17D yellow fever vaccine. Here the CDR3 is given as CASSQEPSGANVLTF. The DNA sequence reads TGCGCCAGCAGCCAAGAACCCTCTGGGGCCAACGTCCTGACTTTC.